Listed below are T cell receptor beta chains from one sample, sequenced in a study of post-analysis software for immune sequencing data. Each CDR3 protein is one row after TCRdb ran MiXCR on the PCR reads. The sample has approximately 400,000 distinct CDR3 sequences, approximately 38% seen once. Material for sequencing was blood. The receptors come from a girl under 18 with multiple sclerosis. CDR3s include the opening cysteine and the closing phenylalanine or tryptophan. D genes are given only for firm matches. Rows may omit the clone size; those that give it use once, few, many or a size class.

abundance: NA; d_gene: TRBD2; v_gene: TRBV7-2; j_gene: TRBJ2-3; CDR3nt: TGTGCCAGCAGCCCCCGGTTGAGCGGGGTAACAGATACGCAGTATTTT; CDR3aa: CASSPRLSGVTDTQYF
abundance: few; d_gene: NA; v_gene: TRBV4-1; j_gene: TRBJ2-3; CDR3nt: TGCGCCAGCAGCCAAGCAACGGGCCGAGTAGATACGCAGTATTTT; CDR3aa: CASSQATGRVDTQYF
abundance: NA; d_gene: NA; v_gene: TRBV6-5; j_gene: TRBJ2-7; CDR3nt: TGTGCCAGCAGTCCCGGGAATTCCTTATCCTACGAGCAGTACTTC; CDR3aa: CASSPGNSLSYEQYF
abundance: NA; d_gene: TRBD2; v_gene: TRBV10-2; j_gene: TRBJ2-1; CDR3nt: TGCGCCAGCAGTGAACTCAGCGGGGGGGTAAAAGATGAGCAGTTCTTC; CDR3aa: CASSELSGGVKDEQFF
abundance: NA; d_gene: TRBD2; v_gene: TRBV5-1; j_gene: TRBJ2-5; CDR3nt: TGCGCCAGCAGGTCTTCTACTAGCGAGGTCCCGGAGACCCAGTACTTC; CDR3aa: CASRSSTSEVPETQYF
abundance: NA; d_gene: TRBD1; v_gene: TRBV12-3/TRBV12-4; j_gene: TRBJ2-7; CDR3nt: TGTGCCAGCAGTTCCTCCGGGACAGGGAAAACCTACGAGCAGTACTTC; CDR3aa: CASSSSGTGKTYEQYF
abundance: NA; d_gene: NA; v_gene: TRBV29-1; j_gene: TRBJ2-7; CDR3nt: TGCAGCGTTGAAGAGAATTTCGGGACAAGAACCTACGGGCAGTACTTC; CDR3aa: CSVEENFGTRTYGQYF
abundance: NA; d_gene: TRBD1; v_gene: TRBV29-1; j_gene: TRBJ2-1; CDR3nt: TGCAGCGTTGAAGGGACAGGAGAGGACAATGAGCAGTTCTTC; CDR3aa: CSVEGTGEDNEQFF
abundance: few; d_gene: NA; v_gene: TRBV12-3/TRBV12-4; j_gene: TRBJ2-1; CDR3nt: TGTGCCAGCAGTTTCGGTAGGATCGATGAGCAGTTCTTC; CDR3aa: CASSFGRIDEQFF
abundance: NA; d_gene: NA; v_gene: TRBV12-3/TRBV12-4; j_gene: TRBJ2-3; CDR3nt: TGTGCCAGCAGCCGCCAGGACTACCTCACAGTTACGCAGTATTTT; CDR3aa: CASSRQDYLTVTQYF
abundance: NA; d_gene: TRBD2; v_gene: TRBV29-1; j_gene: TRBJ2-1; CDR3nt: TGCAGCGTCCGGGGGGGCTCCTACAGTGAGCAGTTCTTC; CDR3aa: CSVRGGSYSEQFF
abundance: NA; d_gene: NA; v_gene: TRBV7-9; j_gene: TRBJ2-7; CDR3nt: TGTGCCAGCAGCTTAGGGGGGAGTCCCCACGAGCAGTACTTC; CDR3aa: CASSLGGSPHEQYF
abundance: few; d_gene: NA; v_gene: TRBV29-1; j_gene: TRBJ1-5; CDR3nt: TGCAGCGTTCCGAGGGGCGAGAGGGGTTGCAATCAGCCCCAGCATTTT; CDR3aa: CSVPRGERGCNQPQHF
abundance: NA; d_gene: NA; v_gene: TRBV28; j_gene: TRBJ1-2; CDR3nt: TGTGCCAGCAGTCCTCCCCAGCTATATGAAGGCTACACCTTC; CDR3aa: CASSPPQLYEGYTF
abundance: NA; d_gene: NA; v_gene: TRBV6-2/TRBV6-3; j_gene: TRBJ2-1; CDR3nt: TGTGCCAGCAGTCACTCGCCCACGACCGATGAGCAGTTCTTC; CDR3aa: CASSHSPTTDEQFF
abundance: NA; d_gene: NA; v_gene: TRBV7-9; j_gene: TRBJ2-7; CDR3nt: TGTGCCAGCGAACCGCGCGGGGCATCCTACGAGCAGTACTTC; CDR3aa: CASEPRGASYEQYF
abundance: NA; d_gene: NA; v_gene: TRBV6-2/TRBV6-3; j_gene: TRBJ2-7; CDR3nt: TGTGCCAGCAGGCGTCGCAGGGGACCTCTTTACGAGCAGTACTTC; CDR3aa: CASRRRRGPLYEQYF
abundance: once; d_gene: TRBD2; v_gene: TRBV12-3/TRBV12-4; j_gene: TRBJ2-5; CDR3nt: TGTGCCAGCAGTTTACGGGAGGGGGGGGCCCCCCAAGAGACCCAGTACTTC; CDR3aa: CASSLREGGAPQETQYF
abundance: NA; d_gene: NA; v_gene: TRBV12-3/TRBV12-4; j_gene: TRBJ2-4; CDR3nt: TGTGCCAGCAGCTATCCGGGCCGTGGGGCCAAAAACATTCAGTACTTC; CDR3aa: CASSYPGRGAKNIQYF
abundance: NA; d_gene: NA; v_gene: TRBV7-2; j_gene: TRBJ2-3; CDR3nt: TGTGCCAGCAGCCAGCAGGCGGGGCCCATCAGCACAGATACGCAGTATTTT; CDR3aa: CASSQQAGPISTDTQYF
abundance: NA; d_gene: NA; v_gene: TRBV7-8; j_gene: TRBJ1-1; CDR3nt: TGTGCCAGCAGCTTAACACCAAGTAGGACTGAAGCTTTCTTT; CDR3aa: CASSLTPSRTEAFF
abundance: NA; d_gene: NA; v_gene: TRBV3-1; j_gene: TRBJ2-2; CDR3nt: TGTGCCAGCAGCCAAGAGGGCTTCACCGGGGAGCTGTTTTTT; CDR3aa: CASSQEGFTGELFF
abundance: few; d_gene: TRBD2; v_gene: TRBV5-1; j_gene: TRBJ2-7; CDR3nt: TGCGCCAGCAGCGTAGGACTAGCAAGCGAGCAGTACTTC; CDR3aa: CASSVGLASEQYF
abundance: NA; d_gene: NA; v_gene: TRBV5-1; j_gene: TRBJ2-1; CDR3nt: TGCGCCAGCAGCGGAGGGGACACAGGGCAGAATGAGCAGTTCTTC; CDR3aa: CASSGGDTGQNEQFF
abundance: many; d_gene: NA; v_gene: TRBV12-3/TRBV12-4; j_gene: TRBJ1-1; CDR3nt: TGTGCCAGCAGCCCCGGGTGGGGGGGCACTGAAGCTTTCTTT; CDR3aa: CASSPGWGGTEAFF
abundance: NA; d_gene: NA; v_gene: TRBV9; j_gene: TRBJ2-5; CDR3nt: TGTGCCAGCAGCGCCGGACGGACACAAGAGACCCAGTACTTC; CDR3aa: CASSAGRTQETQYF
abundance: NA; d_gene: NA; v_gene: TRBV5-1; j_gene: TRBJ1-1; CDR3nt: TGCGCCAGCCGATACACCCTGAACGCTGAAGCTTTCTTT; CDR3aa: CASRYTLNAEAFF
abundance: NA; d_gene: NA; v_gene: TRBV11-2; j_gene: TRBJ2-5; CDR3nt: TGTGCCAGCAGGGACCCACAGGGAACTCGGGAGACCCAGTACTTC; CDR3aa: CASRDPQGTRETQYF
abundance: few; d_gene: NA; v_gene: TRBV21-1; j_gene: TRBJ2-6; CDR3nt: TGTGCCAGCCCCCCAGCAAACACTGGGGCCAACGTCCTGACTTTC; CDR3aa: CASPPANTGANVLTF
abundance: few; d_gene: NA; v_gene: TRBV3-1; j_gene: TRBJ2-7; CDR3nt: TGTGCCAGCAAGGGGCAGGGGTACTACGAGCAGTACTTC; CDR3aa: CASKGQGYYEQYF
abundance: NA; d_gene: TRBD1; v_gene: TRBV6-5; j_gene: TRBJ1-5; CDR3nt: TGTGCCAGCAGCTGGGACAGGGGGCAGCCCCAGCATTTT; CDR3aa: CASSWDRGQPQHF
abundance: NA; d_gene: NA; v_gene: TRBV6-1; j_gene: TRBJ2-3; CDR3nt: TGTGCCAGCAGCCCGGGGGCTAGCGGCACAGATACGCAGTATTTT; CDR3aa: CASSPGASGTDTQYF
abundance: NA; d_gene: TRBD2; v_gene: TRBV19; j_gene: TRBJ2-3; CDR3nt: TGTGCCAGTAGTACTCCCCCAAGAGCGGGGACGGCGGATACGCAGTATTTT; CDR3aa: CASSTPPRAGTADTQYF
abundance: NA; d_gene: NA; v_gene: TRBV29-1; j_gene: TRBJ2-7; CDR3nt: TGCAGCGTGACGCGACCGGGGGTCTCCTGCGAGCAGTACTTC; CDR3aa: CSVTRPGVSCEQYF
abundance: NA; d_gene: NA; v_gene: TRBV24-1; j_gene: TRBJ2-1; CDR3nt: TGTGCCACCAGTGATTTGCTCAGTACCAATGAGCAGTTCTTC; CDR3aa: CATSDLLSTNEQFF
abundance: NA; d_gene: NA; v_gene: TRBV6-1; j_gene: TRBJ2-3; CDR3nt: TGTGCCAGCAGTGATGACGAGGGGCAGTATTTT; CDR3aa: CASSDDEGQYF
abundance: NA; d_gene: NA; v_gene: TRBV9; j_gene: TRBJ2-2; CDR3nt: TGTGCCAGCAGCGTAACAGGGTTAGCCGGGGAGCTGTTTTTT; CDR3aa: CASSVTGLAGELFF
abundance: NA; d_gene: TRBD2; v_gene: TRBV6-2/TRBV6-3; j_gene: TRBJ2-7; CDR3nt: TGTGCCAGCAGACTAGCGGGACCCCAGTACGAGCAGTACTTC; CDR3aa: CASRLAGPQYEQYF
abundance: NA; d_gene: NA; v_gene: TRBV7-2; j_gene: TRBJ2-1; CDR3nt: TGTGCCAGCAGCTCCCGGGTGGGGGGCCCCAATGAGCAGTTCTTC; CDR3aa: CASSSRVGGPNEQFF
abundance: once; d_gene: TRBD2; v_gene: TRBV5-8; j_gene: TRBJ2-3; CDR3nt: TGTGCCAGCAGTTATTCGGGACTAGCGGGGCCTACTAGCACAGATACGCAGTATTTT; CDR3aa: CASSYSGLAGPTSTDTQYF
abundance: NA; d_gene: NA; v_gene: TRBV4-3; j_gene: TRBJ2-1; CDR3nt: TGCGCCAACCCAGCCGTTCAGGAAGGATACAATGAGCAGTTCTTC; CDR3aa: CANPAVQEGYNEQFF
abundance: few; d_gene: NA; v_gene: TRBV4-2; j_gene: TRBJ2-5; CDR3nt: TGTGCCAGCAGCCAAGATTGGGCGAGGCTAGCGATTCAAGAGACCCAGTACTTC; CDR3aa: CASSQDWARLAIQETQYF